The rows below give T cell receptor beta chains drawn from one sample of a study of shared clonotypes between healthy human individuals. Some clones are missing from TCRdb's copy, which holds only in-frame ones; the method was immunoSEQ multiplex PCR. The table includes some 1.5 million clones, more than 95% detected once. The sample consisted of naive CD4+ T cells sorted from blood. The origin of the receptors is a man aged 25-40 years in good health. The CDR3 runs from the conserved cysteine through the conserved F or W. The D gene is left open where the match is weak. Clone size, where shown, is once, few, many, or a class for clones that have expanded.

>NA|once|TRBJ2-2|TRBV19
TGTGCCAGTAGTATAGATGGATTGAGAAGGGGAGAGCTGTTTTTT
CASSIDGLRRGELFF
>NA|NA|TRBJ2-7|TRBV14
TGTGCCAGCAGCCAAGGGCAAACGAGCCGCTACGAGCAGTACTTC
CASSQGQTSRYEQYF
>NA|NA|TRBJ2-2|TRBV10-3
TGTGCCATCAGTCTTCAGGTTCTCCAAGCCCCGTTCACCGGGGAGCTGTTTTTT
CAISLQVLQAPFTGELFF
>TRBD1|NA|TRBJ2-2|TRBV2
TGTGCCAGCAGCACGACAGGGGGCTACACCGGGGAGCTGTTTTTT
CASSTTGGYTGELFF
>NA|NA|TRBJ2-1|TRBV9
TGTGCCAGCACCCGGACTATCCAAGGAAACAATGAGCAGTTCTTC
CASTRTIQGNNEQFF
>NA|once|TRBJ2-5|TRBV6-1
TGTGCCAGCAGTGTGTGGCTAGCGGAGACCCAGTACTTC
CASSVWLAETQYF
>NA|NA|TRBJ2-1|TRBV19
TGTGCCAGTAGTATATTCTCCAACAATGAGCAGTTCTTC
CASSIFSNNEQFF
>NA|NA|TRBJ2-3|TRBV2
TGTGCCAGCAAGGTCACAGATACGCAGTATTTT
CASKVTDTQYF
>NA|NA|TRBJ1-1|TRBV19
TGTGCCACCCAGGGACCTGAAGCTTTCTTT
CATQGPEAFF
>TRBD2|NA|TRBJ2-7|TRBV6-5
TGTGCCAGCAGTACAGATAGCGGGAGGGCCGAAGAGCAGTACTTC
CASSTDSGRAEEQYF
>NA|NA|TRBJ2-7|TRBV4-3
TGCGCCAGCAGCCAAGAGGGACTCCTGAGCGAGCAGTACTTC
CASSQEGLLSEQYF
>NA|once|TRBJ2-7|TRBV18
TGTGCCAGCTCACTCATGGACTATTCCTACGAGCAGTACTTC
CASSLMDYSYEQYF
>NA|NA|TRBJ1-1|TRBV7-8
TGTGCCAGCAGCTTAGCCCGACGGGGTCGGGAAGGGGATCGGGAAGCTTTCTTT
CASSLARRGREGDREAFF
>TRBD1|NA|TRBJ1-5|TRBV7-8
TGTGCCAGCAGCTTAGAACAGGGGTATAGCAATCAGCCCCAGCATTTT
CASSLEQGYSNQPQHF
>NA|NA|TRBJ2-1|TRBV4-3
TGCGCCAGCAGCCAAGATCTCGGTGATGGTGGTCGGGCGAATGAGCAGTTCTTC
CASSQDLGDGGRANEQFF
>TRBD2|NA|TRBJ2-1|TRBV19
TGTGCCAGTAGTACCCGGACTAGCGGGAGGGATGAGCAGTTCTTC
CASSTRTSGRDEQFF